The rows below give T cell receptor beta chains drawn from one sample of a study of beta chain features in type 1 diabetes. This table comes from immunoSEQ multiplex PCR, and its TCRdb copy is limited to in-frame clones, with some not included. The data contain 150,000 or so clones, less than 10% of them singletons. The material sequenced was central memory CD4+ T cells from blood. The receptors here all came from a woman in her 40s in good health. Both conserved end residues are part of each CDR3. The D gene is left open where the match is weak. Clone size, where shown, is once, few, many, or a class for clones that have expanded.

size	length	V	D	J	DNA	CDR3
NA	16	TRBV19	NA	TRBJ2-3	TGTGCCAGTAGTATAGTAAGGGGGAGTACGACAGATACGCAGTATTTT	CASSIVRGSTTDTQYF
many	15	TRBV11-2	TRBD1	TRBJ2-2	TGTGCCAGCAGCCCACAGGGGGAGTCCACCGGGGAGCTGTTTTTT	CASSPQGESTGELFF
NA	13	TRBV6-5	NA	TRBJ1-2	TGTGCCAGCAGTTATTCTGGGGCCTATGGCTACACCTTC	CASSYSGAYGYTF
few	13	TRBV2	TRBD1	TRBJ2-7	TGTGCCTGCAACCGGGACAGATCCTACGAGCAGTACTTC	CACNRDRSYEQYF
NA	12	TRBV6-1	TRBD1	TRBJ1-6	TGTGCCAGCACTATGGGACAGCTCTTCATCCACTTT	CASTMGQLFIHF
few	15	TRBV6-1	TRBD1	TRBJ1-4	TGTGCCAGCAGTGTACTTCGACAGGGTAATGAAAAACTGTTTTTT	CASSVLRQGNEKLFF
many	14	TRBV7-9	TRBD1	TRBJ1-2	TGTGCCAGCAGCTTGGGACAGGCGAACTATGGCTACACCTTC	CASSLGQANYGYTF
NA	14	TRBV7-6	TRBD1	TRBJ2-3	TGTGCCAGCAGGGACAGGTTGAGCACAGATACGCAGTATTTT	CASRDRLSTDTQYF
NA	14	TRBV19	NA	TRBJ1-5	TGTGCCAGTAGTATAACAGGGATGAACCAGCCCCAGCATTTT	CASSITGMNQPQHF
few	15	TRBV4-3	NA	TRBJ2-3	TGCGCCAGCAGCCAAGAAAGAAGCGGTAGGGTTACGCAGTATTTT	CASSQERSGRVTQYF
NA	14	TRBV27	TRBD1	TRBJ2-7	TGTGCCAGTGGACAGGGTATAGGGACCTACGAGCAGTACTTC	CASGQGIGTYEQYF
few	15	TRBV11-2	TRBD2	TRBJ2-3	TGTGCCAGCAGCGCTAGCGGGGGACGTCTAGATACGCAGTATTTT	CASSASGGRLDTQYF
few	14	TRBV5-6	TRBD1	TRBJ1-5	TGTGCCAGCAGCTTGCAGGGGGTCAATCAGCCCCAGCATTTT	CASSLQGVNQPQHF
many	14	TRBV10-3	TRBD1	TRBJ2-3	TGTGCCACCGCCCTGGACAGGGCCCCAGATACGCAGTATTTT	CATALDRAPDTQYF
NA	14	TRBV10-3	NA	TRBJ1-2	TGTGCCATCAGTGAGTCCACAGGGTATTTTGGCTACACCTTC	CAISESTGYFGYTF
few	15	TRBV7-2	NA	TRBJ2-1	TGTGCCAGCAGCGCGGGACTGAGGTCCCCCTATGAGCAGTTCTTC	CASSAGLRSPYEQFF
NA	15	TRBV19	NA	TRBJ2-5	TGTGCCAGTAGTATAGAGGCACACAACCAAGAGACCCAGTACTTC	CASSIEAHNQETQYF
few	16	TRBV19	TRBD2	TRBJ2-1	TGTGCCAGTAGTATTGAGCCTAGCGGGAAATACAATGAGCAGTTCTTC	CASSIEPSGKYNEQFF
few	18	TRBV11-3	TRBD2	TRBJ2-5	TGTGCCAGCAGCTGGGGGACTAGCGGGGGCTCCTACCAAGAGACCCAGTACTTC	CASSWGTSGGSYQETQYF
NA	19	TRBV27	TRBD2	TRBJ2-1	TGTGCCAGCAGTCCGGGACTAGCGGGGCTTCTCAGCTCCTACAATGAGCAGTTCTTC	CASSPGLAGLLSSYNEQFF
few	18	TRBV5-1	TRBD2	TRBJ2-3	TGCGCCAGCAGCTTGTCAGGCGGCGGGGGGACCTTCCGAAATACGCAGTATTTT	CASSLSGGGGTFRNTQYF
NA	14	TRBV11-2	NA	TRBJ2-7	TGTGCCAGCAGCTTAGATAGTAGGGGCCTCGAGCAGTACTTC	CASSLDSRGLEQYF
many	19	TRBV23-1	TRBD1	TRBJ1-2	TGCGCCAGCAGTCAGCCTTTGGGGGAACACAGGGGGTCGGGCTATGGCTACACCTTC	CASSQPLGEHRGSGYGYTF
many	13	TRBV5-1	NA	TRBJ1-1	TGCGCCAGCAGTCCTGACAGCTACACTGAAGCTTTCTTT	CASSPDSYTEAFF
many	13	TRBV29-1	TRBD1	TRBJ2-7	TGCAGCGCCCTTCTCAGGGGGCCCTACGAGCAGTACTTC	CSALLRGPYEQYF
NA	16	TRBV7-9	NA	TRBJ1-1	TGTGCCAGCAGCTCTCCAGGGTTTGCGAGGAACACTGAAGCTTTCTTT	CASSSPGFARNTEAFF
many	14	TRBV7-9	TRBD1	TRBJ2-3	TGTGCCAGCAGCTTAGCATCACAGGGGCTGAAGCAGTATTTT	CASSLASQGLKQYF
NA	13	TRBV5-4	NA	TRBJ2-7	TGTGCCAGCAGCCCCGGACAGACTTACGAGCAGTACTTC	CASSPGQTYEQYF
few	12	TRBV11-2	NA	TRBJ2-1	TGTGCCAGCAGCTCGAGAGAGAATGAGCAGTTCTTC	CASSSRENEQFF